Listed below are T cell receptor beta chains from one sample, sequenced in a study of cytomegalovirus exposure and HLA in healthy donors. Data came from immunoSEQ multiplex PCR; TCRdb stores just in-frame clones and leaves some out. The repertoire has around 120,000 clones, approximately 80% of them found once; the top ten carry around 6.4%. Sequencing was performed on PBMCs. These receptors originate from a woman in her 40s in good health and CMV-seropositive. The CDR3 runs from the conserved cysteine through the conserved F or W.

TRBJ2-3 | TRBV13 | CASSDSGGLTDTQYF
TRBJ2-3 | TRBV27 | CASSRTGWADTQYF
TRBJ1-1 | TRBV5-1 | CASSLAGTGGLLNTEAFF
TRBJ1-4 | TRBV7-9 | CASSLGAGLFF
TRBJ1-3 | TRBV2 | CASTPSWDTIYF
TRBJ1-1 | TRBV30 | CAWSQGVGTEAFF
TRBJ2-3 | TRBV6-5 | CASSYASGDTDTQYF
TRBJ1-5 | TRBV21-1 | CASSKGTGPNQPQHF
TRBJ1-1 | TRBV11-3 | CASTRQENTEAFF
TRBJ1-6 | TRBV6-1 | CASSSGTGDSPLHF
TRBJ2-7 | TRBV5-1 | CASSLGQGGEQYF
TRBJ1-1 | TRBV7-3 | CASSLSPAGGITEAFF
TRBJ2-5 | TRBV7-3 | CASSLLGQGQETQYF
TRBJ1-2 | TRBV5-1 | CASRSPGQGAYGYTF
NA | TRBV7-6 | CASSSPGEASSYEQYF
TRBJ2-7 | TRBV5-1 | CASSLGRLEREQYF
TRBJ1-1 | TRBV29-1 | CSATGALGTEAFF
TRBJ2-2 | TRBV5-1 | CASSWTSGSGELFF
TRBJ1-1 | TRBV28 | CASSLNLISAFF
TRBJ1-1 | TRBV10-3 | CAISQGMNTEAFF
TRBJ2-7 | TRBV19 | CASRGTGGASYEQYF
TRBJ2-7 | TRBV5-1 | CASSLAGLYEQYF
TRBJ1-5 | TRBV6-1 | CASSEPLVLEPQHF
TRBJ1-1 | TRBV15 | CATSRAGMNTEAFF
TRBJ2-7 | TRBV5-4 | CASSRGTEGYEQYF
TRBJ2-5 | TRBV5-6 | CASSLDFSGRGETQYF
TRBJ1-1 | TRBV9 | CASSPQVGTEAFF
TRBJ2-7 | TRBV7-2 | CASSSMTGSYEQYF
TRBJ2-1 | TRBV7-8 | CASSLRREGQSSYNEQFF
TRBJ1-2 | TRBV15 | CATSINPGRDYGYTF
TRBJ2-1 | TRBV7-3 | CASSLMNTNEQFF
TRBJ1-4 | TRBV2 | CASSPRTGGQNEKLFF
TRBJ1-1 | TRBV10-1 | CASSEVQGTEAFF
TRBJ1-4 | TRBV2 | CASSEGTAFNEKLFF
TRBJ2-2 | TRBV5-1 | CASSLDPDTGELFF
TRBJ2-7 | TRBV28 | CASSSNLRTSGNYPYEQYF
TRBJ2-7 | TRBV5-1 | CASSPGQGYHEQYF
TRBJ2-5 | TRBV28 | CASSLFGAGEETQYF
TRBJ1-2 | TRBV6-1 | CASSVTGYGYTF
TRBJ2-5 | TRBV29-1 | CSVGQGSETQYF
TRBJ1-4 | TRBV4-3 | CASSQEEGRTINEKLFF
TRBJ1-2 | TRBV5-1 | CASSPGQLDSYTF
TRBJ1-4 | TRBV5-1 | CASSSGQEGREKLFF
TRBJ1-1 | TRBV15 | CATSIDRGPTEAFF
TRBJ2-4 | TRBV30 | CAWSVLSQGQGFQYF
TRBJ2-5 | TRBV10-3 | CAISEFASGTQETQYF
TRBJ2-1 | TRBV7-2 | CASSLAGTGGRLF
TRBJ2-2 | TRBV27 | CASRQGNTGELFF
TRBJ1-2 | TRBV11-2 | CASSPQLDSRLGYGYTF
TRBJ2-5 | TRBV2 | CASSEAGQGQETQYF
TRBJ2-3 | TRBV28 | CASTDDTTDTQYF
TRBJ2-5 | TRBV15 | CATSRDRSTDRDEETQYF
TRBJ2-3 | TRBV6-1 | CASSDPRDSYTDTQYF
TRBJ1-5 | TRBV19 | CASSSPLTGWGGGQPQHF
TRBJ2-7 | TRBV2 | CASSGSSGGSSYEQYF
TRBJ2-7 | TRBV7-8 | CASSSVREGRKQYF
TRBJ2-5 | TRBV18 | CASSPPGGIDGETQYF